The 25 T cell receptor beta chains below all came from one sample that was sequenced in a study of cytomegalovirus exposure and HLA in healthy donors. The primer mix had 60 Vbeta and 13 Jbeta primers. Data came from immunoSEQ multiplex PCR; TCRdb stores just in-frame clones and leaves some out. This sample has over 65,000 clones, with less than 80% found just once. Sequencing input: PBMCs. The receptor source for this set is a human donor in good health.

The chain recombines TRBV2 with TRBJ1-5, with 7 positions matching TRBD1. V was clipped by 7 bases and J by 0 bases; unmatched bases: 15. CDR3 length equals 18 residues. Germline assignment: CDR1 SNHLY and CDR2 FYNNEI. CDR3 DNA: TGTGCCAGCAACCTAGACAGGGAAGTATTGGATAGCAATCAGCCCCAGCATTTT. It encodes CASNLDREVLDSNQPQHF.

The table lists this clone with a few counts. The chain carries TRBV9 and TRBJ2-5; 8 bases are shared with TRBD2. This CDR3 contains 15 residues. Germline assignment: CDR1 SGDLS and CDR2 YYNGEE. J lost 5 bases, V lost 0 bases, and 6 bases had no gene match. In nucleotides, the CDR3 is TGTGCCAGCAGCGTAGCCGGGGGGGCCTTTGAGACCCAGTACTTC. Amino acids: CASSVAGGAFETQYF.

The chain combines TRBV6-5 with TRBJ2-7; 8 bases agree with TRBD1. This CDR3 is built from 16 residues. V was pared by 0 bases and J by 0 bases, with 4 bases of the junction left unmatched. Germline CDR1 and CDR2: MNHEY and SVGAGI. CDR3 DNA sequence: TGTGCCAGCAGTTACTCGAGGGACAGGCTCTCCTACGAGCAGTACTTC. This gives the protein CASSYSRDRLSYEQYF.

The gene calls are TRBV27 and TRBJ2-7; 9 bases line up with TRBD1. This CDR3 has 13 residues. CDR1 and CDR2 from the germline V gene are MNHEY and SMNVEV (reference sequence). V lost 10 bases to trimming and J lost 4 bases; unmatched junction nucleotides: 8. CDR3 DNA sequence: TGTGCCACCGTGCCGGACAGGGGTTACGAGCAGTACTTC. Translation: CATVPDRGYEQYF.

This chain joins TRBV15 and TRBJ1-1; D is unclear. The germline gives CDR1 LNHNV, CDR2 YYDKDF (reference sequence). CDR3 size: 14 residues. Trimming shortened V by 3 bases and J by 1 base, and 9 bases separated the two germline ends. CDR3 sequence (DNA): TGTGCCACCAGCAGTGGAGATGAGAACACTGAAGCTTTCTTT. This codes for CATSSGDENTEAFF.

This clone was found a few times. The chain couples TRBV6-5 to TRBJ2-3; weak D call: TRBD2 (6 bases). There are 13 residues in the CDR3. The germline gives CDR1 MNHEY, CDR2 SVGAGI. V shed 3 bases and J shed 3 bases, with 7 bases lying between them. The CDR3 DNA is TGTGCCAGCAGTTATGGGGGGACAGATACGCAGTATTTT. It is translated as CASSYGGTDTQYF.

The chain carries TRBV27 and TRBJ1-5; no definite D call. The length of the CDR3 is 13 residues. Per germline, CDR1 MNHEY and CDR2 SMNVEV (reference sequence). Between the trimmed V and J ends, which lost 4 bases and 6 bases, there was a span of 10 bases. In DNA, the CDR3 is TGTGCCAGCAGTTATATTCTAGGTCAGCCCCAGCATTTT. This sequence encodes CASSYILGQPQHF.

The V and J genes are TRBV10-1 and TRBJ1-6; tentatively, D is TRBD1 (6 bases). V shed 6 bases and J shed 8 bases, with 11 bases lying between them. The CDR3 contains 13 residues. Germline-derived CDR1 and CDR2 are WNHNN and SYGVQD (reference sequence). The CDR3 protein is CASRVNRDSPLHF. The CDR3 nucleotides read TGCGCCAGCAGGGTCAACAGGGATTCACCCCTCCACTTT.

The genes are TRBV9 and TRBJ1-1; no reliable D call. V was cut by 5 bases and J by 6 bases, with 17 bases left in between. This CDR3 spans 14 amino acids. Germline lookup yields CDR1 SGDLS and CDR2 YYNGEE. The DNA of the CDR3 is TGTGCCAGCAGACCTGGTGGAGGGCAGGCTGAAGCTTTCTTT. It yields the protein CASRPGGGQAEAFF. Drawing the rest from reference TRBV9 and TRBJ1-1, the complete variable domain is DSGVTQTPKHLITATGQRVTLRCSPRSGDLSVYWYQQSLDQGLQFLIQYYNGEERAKGNILERFSAQQFPDLHSELNLSSLELGDSALYFCASRPGGGQAEAFFGQGTRLTVV.

The table lists this clone with a few counts. This chain joins TRBV29-1 and TRBJ2-7, with D maybe TRBD1 (7 bases). Trimming pared 7 bases from V and 6 bases from J, leaving 19 bases between. Germline V gives CDR1 SQVTM, CDR2 ANQGSEA. This CDR3 comprises 13 residues. As DNA, the CDR3 is TGCAGCGGGGGAACAGGGGACTGGGGCGAGCAGTACTTC. This sequence encodes CSGGTGDWGEQYF.

This chain connects TRBV5-6 to TRBJ1-1, with 8 nucleotides matching TRBD1. CDR3 length: 15 amino acids. Per the germline V gene, CDR1 is SGHDT and CDR2 is YYEEEE. V trimming: 0 bases; J trimming: 7 bases; junction bases outside the gene matches: 8. The CDR3: CASSLAVAGGGEAFF. The CDR3, as DNA: TGTGCCAGCAGCTTGGCCGTGGCAGGGGGCGGTGAAGCTTTCTTT.

In regard to this clone: The sample contains more than one DNA sequence encoding this CDR3. This chain links TRBV5-6 with TRBJ1-2; D perhaps matches TRBD1 (6 bases). This CDR3 is 13 amino acids long. V lost 2 bases to trimming and J lost 2 bases, with 7 bases between them. The germline V gene has CDR1 SGHDT and CDR2 YYEEEE. The CDR3 sequence is CASSLGQNYGYTF. In nucleotides, the CDR3 is TGTGCCAGCAGCTTAGGACAGAACTATGGCTACACCTTC.

The chain recombines TRBV7-2 with TRBJ2-7; 10 bases map to TRBD2. The germline CDR1 and CDR2 sequences are SGHTA and FQGNSA. V lost 5 bases to trimming and J lost 6 bases; unmatched junction nucleotides: 13. The CDR3 runs to 16 residues. In DNA, the CDR3 is TGTGCCAGCAGCGCCAACCCGACTAGCGGGCAGCTCGAGCAGTACTTC. It yields the protein CASSANPTSGQLEQYF.

CDR3 loop: CASSLGQGNYGYTF. CDR3 DNA: TGTGCCAGCAGCCTGGGACAGGGAAACTATGGCTACACCTTC. The J gene is TRBJ1-2, the V gene TRBV6-1; 9 bases fit TRBD1. The CDR3 totals 14 residues. V shed 6 bases and J 2 bases; nucleotides not matched to a gene: 4. Germline V gives CDR1 MNHNS, CDR2 SASEGT.

This clone turned up a few times. The chain employs TRBV4-1 and TRBJ1-6, with a possible D match to TRBD1 (5 bases). The V gene lost 1 base and the J gene lost 4 bases, with 8 bases spanning the gap. Germline V gene data show CDR1 as MGHRA and CDR2 as YSYEKL. The CDR3 extends over 15 amino acids. The CDR3 loop reads CASSQAGSYNSPLHF. The CDR3 coding sequence is TGCGCCAGCAGCCAAGCAGGGTCATATAATTCACCCCTCCACTTT.

This clone came up a few times. V is TRBV9 and J is TRBJ2-4, with D hard to call. The CDR3 extends over 14 amino acids. Trimming left V 2 bases short and J 0 bases short, with 6 bases between. Per germline, CDR1 SGDLS and CDR2 YYNGEE. The CDR3 protein is CASSVNLAKNIQYF. Here the CDR3 DNA reads TGTGCCAGCAGCGTCAATTTAGCCAAAAACATTCAGTACTTC.

CDR3 sequence (DNA): TGTGCCAGCAGCTTACCCGCCGGGGCGGGGGTTGGGGAGACCCAGTACTTC. Its protein is CASSLPAGAGVGETQYF. The rearrangement uses TRBV13 and TRBJ2-5; TRBD2 matches 7 bases. CDR1 is PRHDT and CDR2 is FYEKMQ in the germline V gene (reference sequence). This CDR3 is 17 amino acids long. Trimming removed 2 bases from V and 5 bases from J; junction bases left unmatched: 14.

The V call is TRBV7-2, the J call TRBJ2-5; a weak D match, TRBD2 (6 bases). The CDR3 totals 14 residues. V gave up 5 bases and J gave up 5 bases, with 15 bases separating them. Germline loops: CDR1 SGHTA, CDR2 FQGNSA. This chain's CDR3 is CASSRSGVGETQYF. CDR3 DNA sequence: TGTGCCAGCAGCAGGTCGGGGGTGGGGGAGACCCAGTACTTC. The full variable domain, rest sourced from reference TRBV7-2 and TRBJ2-5, is GAGVSQSPSNKVTEKGKDVELRCDPISGHTALYWYRQSLGQGLEFLIYFQGNSAPDKSGLPSDRFSAERTGGSVSTLTIQRTQQEDSAVYLCASSRSGVGETQYFGPGTRLLVL.

This clone has just a few counts. The V call is TRBV10-3, the J call TRBJ1-6, with TRBD1 identical over 7 bases. The CDR3 spans 14 residues. After removal of 7 bases from V and 7 bases from J, the junction contained 7 bases not matched to a gene. Germline CDR1 ENHRY, CDR2 SYGVKD. The CDR3 coding sequence is TGTGCCATCAAGGAGACAGGGAGGAATTCACCCCTCCACTTT. Residues: CAIKETGRNSPLHF.

This clone was recorded many times. V is TRBV18 and J is TRBJ2-3; maybe TRBD2 (6 bases). The germline V gene has CDR1 KGHSH and CDR2 LQKENI. V dropped 4 bases and J dropped 0 bases, with 17 bases sitting between them. The CDR3 spans 17 residues. CDR3 protein: CASSLLAMGESTDTQYF. Written as DNA, the CDR3 is TGTGCCAGCTCACTCCTAGCGATGGGGGAGAGCACAGATACGCAGTATTTT.

The rearrangement links TRBV19 to TRBJ2-7; D not certain. V dropped 1 base and J dropped 6 bases, with 7 bases sitting between them. This CDR3 has 12 amino acids. Germline values: CDR1 LNHDA, CDR2 SQIVND (reference sequence). CDR3 region: CASSIALGEQYF. The CDR3 nucleotides are TGTGCCAGTAGTATAGCTCTCGGCGAGCAGTACTTC.

In this sample, this clone turned up a few times. This rearrangement joins TRBV6-5 to TRBJ2-7; a possible D gene is TRBD2 (5 bases). Germline V gives CDR1 MNHEY, CDR2 SVGAGI. This CDR3 region has 15 residues. V was trimmed by 0 bases and J by 3 bases, leaving 12 bases between them. DNA for the CDR3: TGTGCCAGCAGTTACTCCCTACCACTAGGCTACGAGCAGTACTTC. Translation gives CASSYSLPLGYEQYF.

In its sample, this clone was seen once. The gene calls are TRBV10-3 and TRBJ2-1; weak D call: TRBD2 (7 bases). Trimming removed 9 bases at V and 1 base at J, with 10 bases between. CDR1 and CDR2 from the germline V gene are ENHRY and SYGVKD. The CDR3 spans 13 residues. DNA for the CDR3: TGTGCCATACAGGGAGGGTCCTACAATGAGCAGTTCTTC. This sequence encodes CAIQGGSYNEQFF.

The chain carries TRBV6-1 and TRBJ1-2, with a possible D match to TRBD1 (5 bases). This CDR3 comprises 16 residues. Trimming took 1 base from V and 0 from J, leaving 12 bases between them. From germline, CDR1 is MNHNS and CDR2 SASEGT. The CDR3 region has the DNA TGTGCCAGCAGTGAAGTGTGGGGGGGGACTAACTATGGCTACACCTTC. Encoded protein: CASSEVWGGTNYGYTF.

The V call is TRBV27, the J call TRBJ2-7; D gene ambiguous. CDR3 length: 13 amino acids. V was shortened by 2 bases and J by 2 bases, with 7 bases between the two germline ends. The germline CDR1 and CDR2 sequences are MNHEY and SMNVEV (reference sequence). The CDR3 loop is CASSLRLTYEQYF. The CDR3 DNA is TGTGCCAGCAGTTTAAGACTGACCTACGAGCAGTACTTC.